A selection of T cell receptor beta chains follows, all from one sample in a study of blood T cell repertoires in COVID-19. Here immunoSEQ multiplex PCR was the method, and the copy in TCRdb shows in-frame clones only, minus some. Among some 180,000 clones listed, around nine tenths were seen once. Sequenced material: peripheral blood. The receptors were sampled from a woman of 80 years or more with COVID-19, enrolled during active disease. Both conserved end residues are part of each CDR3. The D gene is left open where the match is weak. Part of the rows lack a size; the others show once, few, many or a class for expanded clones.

CDR3: CASSVASGTGGTNEKLFF
DNA: TGTGCCAGCAGCGTCGCTTCCGGGACAGGGGGGACTAATGAAAAACTGTTTTTT
D: TRBD1
J: TRBJ1-4
size: once
V: TRBV9

CDR3: CASSSFQGNQPQHF
DNA: TGTGCCAGCAGCTCCTTTCAGGGGAATCAGCCCCAGCATTTT
D: .
J: TRBJ1-5
size: .
V: TRBV11-2

CDR3: CASSLSQMNTEAFF
DNA: TGTGCCAGCAGCTTGAGTCAGATGAACACTGAAGCTTTCTTT
D: .
J: TRBJ1-1
size: .
V: TRBV5-5

CDR3: CASSHRASGATGELFF
DNA: TGTGCCAGCAGTCATAGGGCTAGCGGAGCCACCGGGGAGCTGTTTTTT
D: TRBD2
J: TRBJ2-2
size: .
V: TRBV7-2

CDR3: CASSERQGGQPQHF
DNA: TGTGCCAGCAGTGAAAGACAGGGAGGCCAGCCCCAGCATTTT
D: TRBD1
J: TRBJ1-5
size: .
V: TRBV6-1

CDR3: CASSQGLQHTGELFF
DNA: TGTGCCAGCAGTCAGGGACTACAACACACCGGGGAGCTGTTTTTT
D: TRBD2
J: TRBJ2-2
size: .
V: TRBV6-2/TRBV6-3

CDR3: CATRDSGTGELFF
DNA: TGTGCCACCCGGGACAGCGGAACCGGGGAGCTGTTTTTT
D: TRBD1
J: TRBJ2-2
size: once
V: TRBV19

CDR3: CASSQDRSGANVLTF
DNA: TGTGCCAGCAGCCAAGACCGGTCTGGGGCCAACGTCCTGACTTTC
D: .
J: TRBJ2-6
size: once
V: TRBV3-1/TRBV3-2

CDR3: CASSYGGATGELFF
DNA: TGTGCCAGCAGTTACGGGGGAGCCACCGGGGAGCTGTTTTTT
D: .
J: TRBJ2-2
size: .
V: TRBV28

CDR3: CASRQLDRDSYEQYF
DNA: TGCGCCAGCAGACAACTGGACAGGGACTCCTACGAGCAGTACTTC
D: TRBD1
J: TRBJ2-7
size: .
V: TRBV10-2

CDR3: CASSRSGSTADTQYF
DNA: TGTGCCAGTAGCCGCAGCGGGAGTACGGCAGATACGCAGTATTTT
D: TRBD2
J: TRBJ2-3
size: .
V: TRBV19

CDR3: CASSLFTGVNTGELFF
DNA: TGTGCCAGCAGTTTATTCACGGGAGTAAACACCGGGGAGCTGTTTTTT
D: .
J: TRBJ2-2
size: .
V: TRBV28

CDR3: CASSITGKQETQYF
DNA: TGTGCCAGTAGTATAACGGGGAAGCAAGAGACCCAGTACTTC
D: .
J: TRBJ2-5
size: .
V: TRBV19

CDR3: CASSLQGDYGYTF
DNA: TGTGCCAGCAGTCTTCAGGGGGACTATGGCTACACCTTC
D: TRBD1
J: TRBJ1-2
size: .
V: TRBV27

CDR3: CASSERTVTNTEAFF
DNA: TGTGCCAGCAGCGAGAGGACAGTGACGAACACTGAAGCTTTCTTT
D: .
J: TRBJ1-1
size: .
V: TRBV5-6

CDR3: CASSSRIRQEVETQYF
DNA: TGTGCCAGCAGCTCAAGAATCAGACAGGAGGTAGAGACCCAGTACTTC
D: .
J: TRBJ2-5
size: .
V: TRBV11-1

CDR3: CASSTTGQGYNSPLHF
DNA: TGTGCCAGTAGTACCACTGGACAGGGTTATAATTCACCCCTCCACTTT
D: TRBD1
J: TRBJ1-6
size: .
V: TRBV19

CDR3: CASSLGVGAWQPQHF
DNA: TGTGCCAGCAGCTTGGGGGTGGGGGCGTGGCAGCCCCAGCATTTT
D: .
J: TRBJ1-5
size: .
V: TRBV5-5

CDR3: CASSLDLYEQYF
DNA: TGTGCCAGCAGCTTAGACCTATACGAGCAGTACTTC
D: .
J: TRBJ2-7
size: .
V: TRBV7-2

CDR3: CATVDYYNEQFF
DNA: TGTGCCACCGTTGACTATTACAATGAGCAGTTCTTC
D: .
J: TRBJ2-1
size: .
V: TRBV24-1

CDR3: CASTDKRSTEAFF
DNA: TGTGCCAGTACGGACAAACGGAGCACTGAAGCTTTCTTT
D: .
J: TRBJ1-1
size: .
V: TRBV19

CDR3: CASSYLGTGGDTIYF
DNA: TGTGCCAGCAGTTACTTAGGGACAGGCGGAGACACCATATATTTT
D: TRBD1
J: TRBJ1-3
size: .
V: TRBV6-5

CDR3: CASSEQGNNQPQHF
DNA: TGTGCCAGCAGTGAACAGGGTAACAATCAGCCCCAGCATTTT
D: .
J: TRBJ1-5
size: .
V: TRBV2

CDR3: CASKMADRGSSPLHF
DNA: TGCGCCAGCAAAATGGCGGACAGGGGATCTTCACCCCTCCACTTT
D: TRBD1
J: TRBJ1-6
size: .
V: TRBV10-2

CDR3: CASGFPAGGANTEAFF
DNA: TGTGCCAGCGGGTTTCCCGCCGGGGGGGCGAATACTGAAGCTTTCTTT
D: .
J: TRBJ1-1
size: .
V: TRBV11-2

CDR3: CASTSGEAGELFF
DNA: TGTGCCAGCACGTCTGGGGAGGCCGGGGAGCTGTTTTTT
D: .
J: TRBJ2-2
size: once
V: TRBV6-5

CDR3: CASNTGTGVRQYF
DNA: TGTGCCAGCAATACCGGGACAGGGGTCCGACAGTACTTC
D: TRBD1
J: TRBJ2-7
size: .
V: TRBV7-9

CDR3: CASSQERDNVVGQGPFGAKNIQYF
DNA: TGTGCCAGCAGCCAAGAGAGGGATAATGTCGTGGGACAGGGGCCCTTTGGCGCCAAAAACATTCAGTACTTC
D: TRBD1
J: TRBJ2-4
size: .
V: TRBV3-1/TRBV3-2

CDR3: CASRGVYNEQFF
DNA: TGTGCCAGCAGAGGGGTCTACAATGAGCAGTTCTTC
D: .
J: TRBJ2-1
size: .
V: TRBV6-5

CDR3: CASSRGQVGQPQHF
DNA: TGTGCCAGCAGCCGGGGACAGGTCGGACAGCCCCAGCATTTT
D: TRBD1
J: TRBJ1-5
size: medium-sized
V: TRBV4-2

CDR3: CSVGGGSANVLTF
DNA: TGCAGCGTTGGTGGGGGGTCGGCCAACGTCCTGACTTTC
D: .
J: TRBJ2-6
size: .
V: TRBV29-1

CDR3: CASSKEVLARNTGELFF
DNA: TGCGCCAGCAGCAAAGAGGTACTAGCGAGGAACACCGGGGAGCTGTTTTTT
D: TRBD2
J: TRBJ2-2
size: .
V: TRBV10-2

CDR3: CASSYLERAAEAFF
DNA: TGTGCCAGCAGTTACCTGGAGAGGGCCGCTGAAGCTTTCTTT
D: .
J: TRBJ1-1
size: .
V: TRBV6-6

CDR3: CATSGVAGTGSYEQYF
DNA: TGTGCCACCAGCGGGGTGGCGGGAACCGGGAGCTACGAGCAGTACTTC
D: .
J: TRBJ2-7
size: .
V: TRBV15

CDR3: CASSLTGTAETQYF
DNA: TGTGCCAGCAGCTTGACCGGGACAGCAGAGACCCAGTACTTC
D: TRBD1
J: TRBJ2-5
size: .
V: TRBV5-4

CDR3: CASSYDRGLYGYTF
DNA: TGTGCCAGCAGTTACGACAGGGGGCTATATGGCTACACCTTC
D: TRBD1
J: TRBJ1-2
size: .
V: TRBV6-5

CDR3: CASSREGGYGYTF
DNA: TGTGCCAGTAGCCGAGAGGGGGGGTATGGCTACACCTTC
D: .
J: TRBJ1-2
size: .
V: TRBV19

CDR3: CASTLPGGYGYTF
DNA: TGTGCCAGCACTCTCCCAGGGGGGTATGGCTACACCTTC
D: TRBD1
J: TRBJ1-2
size: .
V: TRBV12-3/TRBV12-4

CDR3: CASSFQTGSSYEQYF
DNA: TGTGCCAGCAGCTTCCAGACAGGGAGCTCCTACGAGCAGTACTTC
D: TRBD1
J: TRBJ2-7
size: .
V: TRBV7-2

CDR3: CASSQSAGAGDEQFF
DNA: TGTGCCAGCTCACAAAGTGCGGGAGCGGGTGATGAGCAGTTCTTC
D: TRBD2
J: TRBJ2-1
size: many
V: TRBV18

CDR3: CASSYSKRQETQYF
DNA: TGTGCCAGCAGTTACTCGAAACGGCAAGAGACCCAGTACTTC
D: .
J: TRBJ2-5
size: .
V: TRBV6-5

CDR3: CASSVGTGISYEQYF
DNA: TGTGCCAGCAGCGTAGGGACAGGGATCTCCTACGAGCAGTACTTC
D: TRBD1
J: TRBJ2-7
size: once
V: TRBV9

CDR3: CASRPPGVSEAFF
DNA: TGTGCCAGCAGGCCCCCGGGGGTCTCTGAAGCTTTCTTT
D: .
J: TRBJ1-1
size: .
V: TRBV27

CDR3: CASSQEAQSYEQYF
DNA: TGTGCCAGCAGCCAAGAGGCCCAATCCTACGAGCAGTACTTC
D: .
J: TRBJ2-7
size: .
V: TRBV4-2

CDR3: CASSRYTGGGENIQYF
DNA: TGTGCCAGCAGCCGCTACACCGGAGGCGGGGAAAACATTCAGTACTTC
D: .
J: TRBJ2-4
size: .
V: TRBV9

CDR3: CASSLEVQREETDTQYF
DNA: TGTGCCAGCAGCTTGGAGGTCCAGCGGGAGGAAACAGATACGCAGTATTTT
D: TRBD2
J: TRBJ2-3
size: .
V: TRBV5-6

CDR3: CASSLEYGQPQHF
DNA: TGTGCCAGCAGTTTAGAGTACGGTCAGCCCCAGCATTTT
D: .
J: TRBJ1-5
size: .
V: TRBV12-3/TRBV12-4

CDR3: CASSHIAHGRDHEQYF
DNA: TGTGCCAGCAGTCACATAGCTCACGGGAGGGATCACGAGCAGTACTTC
D: TRBD2
J: TRBJ2-7
size: .
V: TRBV28

CDR3: CASSYSTSGRNSEQYF
DNA: TGCGCCAGCAGCTATTCGACTAGCGGGAGGAATAGCGAGCAGTACTTC
D: TRBD2
J: TRBJ2-7
size: .
V: TRBV5-1

CDR3: CASSQSRGNYGYTF
DNA: TGTGCCAGCAGCCAATCCCGGGGGAACTATGGCTACACCTTC
D: .
J: TRBJ1-2
size: .
V: TRBV16

CDR3: CASSLGLAGNTGELFF
DNA: TGTGCCAGCAGCTTGGGTCTAGCGGGGAACACCGGGGAGCTGTTTTTT
D: TRBD2
J: TRBJ2-2
size: .
V: TRBV5-4

CDR3: CASSYSGGDNQPQHF
DNA: TGTGCCAGCAGTTACTCCGGGGGAGACAATCAGCCCCAGCATTTT
D: .
J: TRBJ1-5
size: once
V: TRBV6-6